The clone carrying this T cell receptor beta chain came up a few times. The CDR3 runs to 16 residues. The germline gives CDR1 SEHNR, CDR2 FQNEAQ (reference sequence). The ends lost 3 bases at V and 3 bases at J; junction bases unmatched: 6. The entry originates in a study of cytomegalovirus exposure and HLA in healthy donors. PCR primers comprised 60 Vbeta and 13 Jbeta primers. Source study methods: Later, an analysis found tens of millions of unique TCR beta chains, and 10 million to 11 million of these were shared. TCRdb keeps only in-frame clones here, not all; method: immunoSEQ multiplex PCR. The D gene and trimming were derived from the DNA, and the V and J assignments and clone size from that table. The sample contains 140,000 or so clones, approximately 80% of which appear only once.

This sequence was found in a female donor in good health and CMV-seronegative. Sequenced material: PBMCs. This chain uses TRBV7-9 with TRBJ2-1; 9 bases match TRBD1. The CDR3 DNA reads as TGTGCCAGCAGCTTCTCCGTGACAGGGGGCTACAATGAGCAGTTCTTC. This encodes CASSFSVTGGYNEQFF.